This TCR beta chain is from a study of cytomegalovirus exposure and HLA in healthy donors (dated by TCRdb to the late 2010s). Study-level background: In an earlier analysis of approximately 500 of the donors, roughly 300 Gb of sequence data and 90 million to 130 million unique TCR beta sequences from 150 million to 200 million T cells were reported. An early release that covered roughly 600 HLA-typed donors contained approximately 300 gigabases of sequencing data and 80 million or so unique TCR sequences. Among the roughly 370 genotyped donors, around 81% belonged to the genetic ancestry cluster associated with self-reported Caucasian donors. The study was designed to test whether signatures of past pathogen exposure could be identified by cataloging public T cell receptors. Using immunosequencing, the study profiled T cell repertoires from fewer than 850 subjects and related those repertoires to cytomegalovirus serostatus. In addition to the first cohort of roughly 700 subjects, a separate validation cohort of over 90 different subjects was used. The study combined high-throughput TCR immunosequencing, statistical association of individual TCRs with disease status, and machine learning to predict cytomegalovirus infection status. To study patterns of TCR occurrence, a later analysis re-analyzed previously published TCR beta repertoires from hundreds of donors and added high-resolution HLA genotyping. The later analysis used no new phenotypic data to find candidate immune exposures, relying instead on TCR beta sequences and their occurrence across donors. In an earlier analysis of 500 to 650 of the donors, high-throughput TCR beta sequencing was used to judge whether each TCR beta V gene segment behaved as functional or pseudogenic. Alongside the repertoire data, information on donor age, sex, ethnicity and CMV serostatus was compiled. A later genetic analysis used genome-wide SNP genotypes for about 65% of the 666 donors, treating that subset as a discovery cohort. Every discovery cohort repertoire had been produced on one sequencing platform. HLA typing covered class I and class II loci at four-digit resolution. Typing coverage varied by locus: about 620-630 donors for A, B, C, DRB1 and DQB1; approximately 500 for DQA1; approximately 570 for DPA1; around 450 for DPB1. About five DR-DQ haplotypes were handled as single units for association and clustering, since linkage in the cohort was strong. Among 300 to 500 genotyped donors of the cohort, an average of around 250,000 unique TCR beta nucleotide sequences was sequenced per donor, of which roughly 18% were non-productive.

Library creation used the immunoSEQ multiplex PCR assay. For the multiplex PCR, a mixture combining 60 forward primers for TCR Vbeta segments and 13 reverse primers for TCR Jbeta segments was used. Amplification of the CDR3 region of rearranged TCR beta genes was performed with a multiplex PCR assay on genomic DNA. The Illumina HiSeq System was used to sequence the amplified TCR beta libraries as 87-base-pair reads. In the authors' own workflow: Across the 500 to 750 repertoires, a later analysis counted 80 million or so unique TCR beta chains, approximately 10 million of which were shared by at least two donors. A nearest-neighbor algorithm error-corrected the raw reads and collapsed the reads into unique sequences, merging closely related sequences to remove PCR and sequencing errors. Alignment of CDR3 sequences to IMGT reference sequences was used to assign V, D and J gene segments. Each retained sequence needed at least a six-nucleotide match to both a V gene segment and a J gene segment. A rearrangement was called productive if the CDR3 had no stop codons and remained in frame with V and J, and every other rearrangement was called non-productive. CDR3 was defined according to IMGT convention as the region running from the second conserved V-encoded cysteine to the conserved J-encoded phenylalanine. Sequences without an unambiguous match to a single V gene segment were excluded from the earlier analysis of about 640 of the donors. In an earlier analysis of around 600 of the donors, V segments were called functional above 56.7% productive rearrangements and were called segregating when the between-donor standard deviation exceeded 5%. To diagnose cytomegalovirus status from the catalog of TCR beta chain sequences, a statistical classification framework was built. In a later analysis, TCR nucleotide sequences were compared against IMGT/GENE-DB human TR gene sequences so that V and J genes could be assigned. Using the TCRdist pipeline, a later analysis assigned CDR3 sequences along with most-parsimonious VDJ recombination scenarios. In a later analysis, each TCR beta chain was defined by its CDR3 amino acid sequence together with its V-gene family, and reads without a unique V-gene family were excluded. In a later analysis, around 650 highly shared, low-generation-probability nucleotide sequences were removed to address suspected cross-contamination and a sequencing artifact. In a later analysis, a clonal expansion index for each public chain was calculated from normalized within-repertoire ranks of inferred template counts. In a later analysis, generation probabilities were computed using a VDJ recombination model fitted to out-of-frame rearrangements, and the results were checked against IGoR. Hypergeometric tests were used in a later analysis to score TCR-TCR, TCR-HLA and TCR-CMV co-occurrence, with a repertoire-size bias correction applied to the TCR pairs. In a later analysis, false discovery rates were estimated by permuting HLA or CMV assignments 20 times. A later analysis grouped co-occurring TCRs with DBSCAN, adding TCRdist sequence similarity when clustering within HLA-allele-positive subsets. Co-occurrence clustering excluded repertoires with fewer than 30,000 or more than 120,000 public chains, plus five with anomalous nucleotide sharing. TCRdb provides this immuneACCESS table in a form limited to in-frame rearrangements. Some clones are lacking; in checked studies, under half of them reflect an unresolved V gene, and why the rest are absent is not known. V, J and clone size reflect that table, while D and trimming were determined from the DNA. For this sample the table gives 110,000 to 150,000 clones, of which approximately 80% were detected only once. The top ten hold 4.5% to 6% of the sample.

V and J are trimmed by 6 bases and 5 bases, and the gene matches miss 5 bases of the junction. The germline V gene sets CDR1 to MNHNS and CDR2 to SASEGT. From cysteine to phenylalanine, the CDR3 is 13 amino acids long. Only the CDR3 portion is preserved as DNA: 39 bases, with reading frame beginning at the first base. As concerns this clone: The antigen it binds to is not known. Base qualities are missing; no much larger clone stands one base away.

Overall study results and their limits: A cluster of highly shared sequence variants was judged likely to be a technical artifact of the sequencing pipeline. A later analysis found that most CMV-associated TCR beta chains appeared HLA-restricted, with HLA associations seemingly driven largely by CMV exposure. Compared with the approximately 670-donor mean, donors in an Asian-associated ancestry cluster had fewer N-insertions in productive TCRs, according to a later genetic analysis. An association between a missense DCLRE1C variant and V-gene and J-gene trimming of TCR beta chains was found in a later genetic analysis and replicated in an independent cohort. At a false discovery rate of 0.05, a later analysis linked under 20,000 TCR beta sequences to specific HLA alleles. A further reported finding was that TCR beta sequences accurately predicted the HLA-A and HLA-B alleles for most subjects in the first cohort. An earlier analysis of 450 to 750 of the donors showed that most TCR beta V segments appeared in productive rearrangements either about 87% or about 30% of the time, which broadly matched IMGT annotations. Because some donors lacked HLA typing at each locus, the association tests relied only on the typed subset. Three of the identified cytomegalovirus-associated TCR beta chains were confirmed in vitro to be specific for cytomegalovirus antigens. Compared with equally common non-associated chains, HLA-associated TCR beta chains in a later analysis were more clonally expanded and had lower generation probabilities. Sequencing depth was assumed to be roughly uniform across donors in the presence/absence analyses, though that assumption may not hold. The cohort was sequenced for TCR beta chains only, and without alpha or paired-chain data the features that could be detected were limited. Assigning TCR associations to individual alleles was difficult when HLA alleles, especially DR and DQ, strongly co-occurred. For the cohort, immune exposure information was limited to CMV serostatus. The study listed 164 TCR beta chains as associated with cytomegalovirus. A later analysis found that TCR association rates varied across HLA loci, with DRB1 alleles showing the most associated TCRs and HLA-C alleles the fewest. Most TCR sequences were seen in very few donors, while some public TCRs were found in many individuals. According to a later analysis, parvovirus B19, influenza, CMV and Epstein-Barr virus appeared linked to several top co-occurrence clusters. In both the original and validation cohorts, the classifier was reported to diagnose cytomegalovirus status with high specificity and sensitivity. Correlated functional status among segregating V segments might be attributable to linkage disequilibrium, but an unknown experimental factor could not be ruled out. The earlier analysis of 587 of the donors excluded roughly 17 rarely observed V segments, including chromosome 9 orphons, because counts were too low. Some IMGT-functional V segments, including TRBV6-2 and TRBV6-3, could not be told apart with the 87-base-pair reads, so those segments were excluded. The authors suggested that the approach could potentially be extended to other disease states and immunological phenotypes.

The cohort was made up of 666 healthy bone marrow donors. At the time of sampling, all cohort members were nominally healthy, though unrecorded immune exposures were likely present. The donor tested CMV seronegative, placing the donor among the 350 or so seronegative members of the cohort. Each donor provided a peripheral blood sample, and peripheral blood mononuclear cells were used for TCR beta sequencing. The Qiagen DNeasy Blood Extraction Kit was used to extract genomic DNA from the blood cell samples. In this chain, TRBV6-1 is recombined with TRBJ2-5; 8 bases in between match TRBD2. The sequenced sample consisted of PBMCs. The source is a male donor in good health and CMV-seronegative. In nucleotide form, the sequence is TGTGCCAGCAGACGAGCGGGAGAGGAGACCCAGTACTTC. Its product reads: CASRRAGEETQYF.